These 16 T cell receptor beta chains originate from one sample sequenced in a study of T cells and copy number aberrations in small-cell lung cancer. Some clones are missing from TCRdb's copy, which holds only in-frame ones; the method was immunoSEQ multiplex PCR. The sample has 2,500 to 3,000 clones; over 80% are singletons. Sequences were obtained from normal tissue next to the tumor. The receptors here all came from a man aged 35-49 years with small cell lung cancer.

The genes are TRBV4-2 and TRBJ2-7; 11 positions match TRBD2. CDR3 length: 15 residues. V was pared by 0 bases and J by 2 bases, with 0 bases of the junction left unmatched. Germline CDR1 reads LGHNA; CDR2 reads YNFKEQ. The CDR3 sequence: CASSQDSGGAYEQYF. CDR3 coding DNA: TGTGCCAGCAGCCAAGATAGCGGGGGGGCCTACGAGCAGTACTTC.

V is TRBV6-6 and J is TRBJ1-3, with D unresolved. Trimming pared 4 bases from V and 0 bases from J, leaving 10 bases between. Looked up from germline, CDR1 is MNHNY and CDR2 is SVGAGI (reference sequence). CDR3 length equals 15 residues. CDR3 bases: TGTGCCAGCAGTTTGACACGGCTCTCTGGAAACACCATATATTTT. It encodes CASSLTRLSGNTIYF.

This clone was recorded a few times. The CDR3 here is CASSWNYGTGELFF. For the CDR3, the DNA is TGTGCCAGCAGTTGGAACTACGGGACCGGGGAGCTGTTTTTT. J is TRBJ2-2 and V is TRBV6-6; D remains ambiguous. V was cut by 4 bases and J by 5 bases, with 11 bases left in between. The CDR3 spans 14 residues. Per the germline V gene, CDR1 is MNHNY and CDR2 is SVGAGI (reference sequence).

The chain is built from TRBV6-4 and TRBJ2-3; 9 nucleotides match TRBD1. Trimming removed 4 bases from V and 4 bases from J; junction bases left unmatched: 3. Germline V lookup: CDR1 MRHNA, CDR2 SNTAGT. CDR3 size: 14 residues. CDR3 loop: CASSAGQGADTQYF. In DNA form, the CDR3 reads TGTGCCAGCAGTGCGGGACAGGGTGCAGATACGCAGTATTTT.

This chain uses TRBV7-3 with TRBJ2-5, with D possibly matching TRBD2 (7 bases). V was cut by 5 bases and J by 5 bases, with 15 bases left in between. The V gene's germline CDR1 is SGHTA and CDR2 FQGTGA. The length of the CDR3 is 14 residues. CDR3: CASSTSGGGETQYF. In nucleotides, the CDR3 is TGTGCCAGCAGCACCTCGGGGGGCGGGGAGACCCAGTACTTC.

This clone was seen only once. The CDR3 region is CAISDDGEQFF. CDR3 coding DNA: TGTGCCATCAGTGACGACGGCGAGCAGTTCTTC. The chain is built from TRBV10-3 and TRBJ2-1; D remains unclear. Between the trimmed V and J ends, which lost 3 bases and 10 bases, there was a span of 7 bases. CDR1 is ENHRY, CDR2 SYGVKD, per germline. The CDR3 sequence is 11 residues long.

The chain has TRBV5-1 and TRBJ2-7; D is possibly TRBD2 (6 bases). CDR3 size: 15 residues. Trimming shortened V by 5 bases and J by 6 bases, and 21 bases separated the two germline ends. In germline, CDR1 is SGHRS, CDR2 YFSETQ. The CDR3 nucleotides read TGCGCCAGCAGTTTAGGGGACTTTAGCGCGGGCGAGCAGTACTTC. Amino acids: CASSLGDFSAGEQYF.

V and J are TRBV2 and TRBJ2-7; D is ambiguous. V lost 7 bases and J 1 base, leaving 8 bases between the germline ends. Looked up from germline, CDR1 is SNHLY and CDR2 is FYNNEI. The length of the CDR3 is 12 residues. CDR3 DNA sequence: TGTGCCAGCACGCGGATTTCCTACGAGCAGTACTTC. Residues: CASTRISYEQYF. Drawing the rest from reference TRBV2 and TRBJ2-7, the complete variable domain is EPEVTQTPSHQVTQMGQEVILRCVPISNHLYFYWYRQILGQKVEFLVSFYNNEISEKSEIFDDQFSVERPDGSNFTLKIRSTKLEDSAMYFCASTRISYEQYFGPGTRLTVT.

CDR3 coding DNA: TGCAGCGTTGTGGGGGATGGCGACGAGCAGTACTTC. This sequence encodes CSVVGDGDEQYF. The chain joins TRBV29-1 to TRBJ2-7; either TRBD1 or TRBD2 may supply D (5 bases each). Trimming took off 4 bases at V and 5 bases at J, with 12 bases between the two ends. Per the germline V gene, CDR1 is SQVTM and CDR2 is ANQGSEA. The CDR3 extends over 12 amino acids.

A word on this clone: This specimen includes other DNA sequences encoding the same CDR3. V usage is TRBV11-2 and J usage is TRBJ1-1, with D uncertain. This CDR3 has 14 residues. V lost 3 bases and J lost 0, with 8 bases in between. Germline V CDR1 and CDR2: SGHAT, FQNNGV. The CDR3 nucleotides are TGTGCCAGCAGCTTTGGGTTTATGAACACTGAAGCTTTCTTT. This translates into CASSFGFMNTEAFF.

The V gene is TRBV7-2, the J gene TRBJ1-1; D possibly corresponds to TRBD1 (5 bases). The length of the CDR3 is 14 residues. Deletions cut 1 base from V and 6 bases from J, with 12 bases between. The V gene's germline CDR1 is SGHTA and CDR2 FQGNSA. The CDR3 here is CASSLGSGSPEAFF. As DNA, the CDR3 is TGTGCCAGCAGCTTAGGGTCAGGGAGCCCTGAAGCTTTCTTT.

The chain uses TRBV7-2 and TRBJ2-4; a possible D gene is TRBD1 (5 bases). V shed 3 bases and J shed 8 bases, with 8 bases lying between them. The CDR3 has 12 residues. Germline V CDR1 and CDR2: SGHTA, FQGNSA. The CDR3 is CASSLQGYIQYF. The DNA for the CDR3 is TGTGCCAGCAGCTTGCAGGGTTACATTCAGTACTTC. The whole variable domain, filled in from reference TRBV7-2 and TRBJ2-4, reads GAGVSQSPSNKVTEKGKDVELRCDPISGHTALYWYRQSLGQGLEFLIYFQGNSAPDKSGLPSDRFSAERTGGSVSTLTIQRTQQEDSAVYLCASSLQGYIQYFGAGTRLSVL.

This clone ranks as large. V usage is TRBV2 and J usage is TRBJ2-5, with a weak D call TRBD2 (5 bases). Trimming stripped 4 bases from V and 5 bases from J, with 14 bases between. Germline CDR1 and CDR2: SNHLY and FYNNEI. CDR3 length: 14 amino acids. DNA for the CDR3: TGTGCCAGCAGTGGCACGGGGTCTGGGGAGACCCAGTACTTC. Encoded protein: CASSGTGSGETQYF.

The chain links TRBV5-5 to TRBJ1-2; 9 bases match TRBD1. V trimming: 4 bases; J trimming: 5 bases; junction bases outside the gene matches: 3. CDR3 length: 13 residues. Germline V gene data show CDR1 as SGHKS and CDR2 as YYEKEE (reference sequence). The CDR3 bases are TGTGCCAGCAGCCCCGGACAGGGGTATGGCTACACCTTC. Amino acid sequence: CASSPGQGYGYTF.

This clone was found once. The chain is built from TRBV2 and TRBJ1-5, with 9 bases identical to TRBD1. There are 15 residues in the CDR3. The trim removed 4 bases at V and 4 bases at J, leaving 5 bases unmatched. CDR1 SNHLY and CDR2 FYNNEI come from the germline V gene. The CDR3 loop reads CASSGGQGQNQPQHF. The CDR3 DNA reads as TGTGCCAGCAGTGGGGGACAGGGCCAAAATCAGCCCCAGCATTTT.

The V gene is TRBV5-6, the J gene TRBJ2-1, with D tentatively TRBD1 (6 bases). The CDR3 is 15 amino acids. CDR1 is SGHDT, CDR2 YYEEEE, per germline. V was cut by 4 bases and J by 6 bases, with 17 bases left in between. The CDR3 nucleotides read TGTGCCAGCAGCCCCCGCGTGGGGGCGGGCAATGAGCAGTTCTTC. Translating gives CASSPRVGAGNEQFF. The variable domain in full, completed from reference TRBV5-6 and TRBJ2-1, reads DAGVTQSPTHLIKTRGQQVTLRCSPKSGHDTVSWYQQALGQGPQFIFQYYEEEERQRGNFPDRFSGHQFPNYSSELNVNALLLGDSALYLCASSPRVGAGNEQFFGPGTRLTVL.